This T cell receptor beta chain was identified in a study of T cells after yellow fever vaccination. Via MiXCR, TCRdb re-called the 5' RACE reads, giving one row per CDR3 protein. This sample carries around 330,000 distinct CDR3 sequences, 3.6% of them seen once, and the ten largest clones take less than 25%. This clonotype has a single count. The specimen was PBMCs, collected on the day of the yellow fever booster vaccination. This receptor was identified in a young man who received the YFV17D yellow fever vaccine.

This CDR3 is CASSPEIGLEQFF. Written as DNA, the CDR3 is TGCGCCAGCAGCCCCGAGATAGGACTTGAGCAGTTCTTC. The chain uses TRBV5-1 and TRBJ2-1; tentative D call: TRBD2 (5 bases). The germline V and J ends were trimmed by 4 bases and 9 bases, with 14 bases remaining between them. CDR3 size: 13 residues. Germline CDR1 SGHRS, CDR2 YFSETQ.